This T cell receptor (beta chain) originates from a study of cytomegalovirus exposure and HLA in healthy donors. The CDR3 runs to 13 residues. Germline V gene sequence: CDR1 GTSNPN, CDR2 SVGIG (reference sequence). The V end was cut by 2 bases, the J end by 3 bases, with 11 bases between. Use of 60 Vbeta and 13 Jbeta primers characterized the PCR. Assay: immunoSEQ multiplex PCR; the TCRdb copy retains only in-frame clones and omits some. In the table there are some 110,000 clones, 74% of which are singletons. This sequence was found in a woman aged 45-65 years in good health and CMV-seropositive. The sequenced sample consisted of PBMCs. The chain couples TRBV30 to TRBJ2-7, with D maybe TRBD1 (6 bases). The CDR3 protein is CAWSKGVSYEQYF. In nucleotides, the CDR3 is TGTGCCTGGAGTAAGGGGGTGAGCTACGAGCAGTACTTC. Supplemented by reference TRBV30 and TRBJ2-7, the full variable domain reads SQTIHQWPATLVQPVGSPLSLECTVEGTSNPNLYWYRQAAGRGLQLLFYSVGIGQISSEVPQNLSASRPQDRQFILSSKKLLLSDSGFYLCAWSKGVSYEQYFGPGTRLTVT.